One and the same sample provided the 27 T cell receptor beta chains below, sequenced in a study of regulatory T cells in long-lasting Graves disease (dated by TCRdb to about 2021). Receptors were amplified or captured by multiplex PCR. Instrument used: Illumina HiSeq 4000. To build TCR beta libraries, CDR3 regions were amplified by Arm-PCR using iRepertoire HTBI primers. Using fastp trimming at Q25 and MiXCR clonotype assembly, TCRdb reanalyzed the public sequencing data and kept in-frame beta chains. Each CDR3 protein gets just one entry, which takes the most common genes and DNA from the rows behind it. The sample table shows hundreds of thousands of distinct CDR3 sequences, and roughly a fifth are seen once. Around 7% of the sample rests with the top ten. The time point tag for this specimen amounts to: persistent/refractory GD, antithyroid drugs over 5 years with positive TRAb. For both TCR sequencing and RNA sequencing, RNA was extracted from PBMCs using TRIzol.

Sequencing was performed on peripheral blood mononuclear cells (PBMCs), taken when the disease was refractory, from a patient treated with antithyroid drugs. The receptor set was obtained from a female donor with Graves disease.

This clonotype was picked up many times. CDR3 sequence (DNA): TGTGCCAGCAGCCCCGGGACAGACGGCCTCAATGAAAAACTGTTTTTT. It yields the protein CASSPGTDGLNEKLFF. The V call is TRBV7-2, the J call TRBJ1-4, with 7 bases matching TRBD1. The trim removed 5 bases at V and 5 bases at J, leaving 11 bases unmatched. This CDR3 has 16 residues. Germline CDR1 and CDR2: SGHTA and FQGNSA. The whole variable domain, remainder taken from reference TRBV7-2 and TRBJ1-4, is GAGVSQSPSNKVTEKGKDVELRCDPISGHTALYWYRQSLGQGLEFLIYFQGNSAPDKSGLPSDRFSAERTGGSVSTLTIQRTQQEDSAVYLCASSPGTDGLNEKLFFGSGTQLSVL.

The chain combines TRBV20-1 with TRBJ2-4, with TRBD2 matching 12 bases. Germline V CDR1 and CDR2: DFQATT, SNEGSKA (reference sequence). CDR3 size: 16 residues. The junction had 10 bases not matched to a gene; V was cut back by 4 bases and J by 6 bases. This CDR3 is CSATGLAGDGGNIQYF. The CDR3 DNA sequence: TGCAGTGCTACGGGACTAGCGGGCGACGGGGGAAACATTCAGTACTTC.

The table lists this clonotype with many counts. The chain couples TRBV12-3 or TRBV12-4 to TRBJ2-2, with D uncertain. Trimming removed 3 bases at V and 6 bases at J, with 11 bases between. CDR3 length: 14 amino acids. The CDR3 bases are TGTGCCAGCAGTTTTTCCGGGTCGTCCGGGGAGCTGTTTTTT. Its translation is CASSFSGSSGELFF.

This clonotype came up once. This chain links TRBV10-3 with TRBJ2-2; D might be TRBD2 (6 bases). This CDR3 spans 16 amino acids. Trimming stripped 6 bases from V and 4 bases from J, with 18 bases between. Germline assignment: CDR1 ENHRY and CDR2 SYGVKD. The CDR3 nucleotides read TGTGCCATCAGCGTTTATGACGGGAGCGCCACCGGGGAGCTGTTTTTT. Its translation is CAISVYDGSATGELFF.

The table lists this clonotype with a few counts. The rearrangement uses TRBV19 and TRBJ2-6; 9 nucleotides agree with TRBD1. This CDR3 comprises 16 residues. V shed 10 bases and J 0 bases; nucleotides not matched to a gene: 7. Germline V gene sequence: CDR1 LNHDA, CDR2 SQIVND (reference sequence). In DNA form, the CDR3 reads TGTGCCACCCGGGACAGGGCAACCTCTGGGGCCAACGTCCTGACTTTC. It yields the protein CATRDRATSGANVLTF.

This clonotype appeared a few times. The chain recombines TRBV29-1 with TRBJ2-5; 9 nucleotides align to TRBD2. Germline trimming cut 7 bases from V and 2 bases from J; bases unmatched to any gene: 14. Germline lookup yields CDR1 SQVTM and CDR2 ANQGSEA. The CDR3 loop spans 16 amino acids. The CDR3 DNA reads as TGCAGCGCGGGCCTCGGCGGGAGGGTCATACAAGAGACCCAGTACTTC. Translation: CSAGLGGRVIQETQYF.

This clonotype has a handful of counts. J is TRBJ1-5 and V is TRBV7-3; unclear D gene. Germline V gives CDR1 SGHTA, CDR2 FQGTGA. The CDR3 contains 13 residues. Trimming cost V 2 bases and J 6 bases, with 8 bases left between them. CDR3 DNA: TGTGCCAGCAGCTTATTACACGGTCAGCCCCAGCATTTT. As protein: CASSLLHGQPQHF.

This clonotype was seen ten or more times. The rearrangement joins TRBV13 to TRBJ1-1; a weak D match, TRBD1 (5 bases). This CDR3 comprises 16 residues. V shed 5 bases and J shed 0 bases, with 16 bases lying between them. Germline V lookup: CDR1 PRHDT, CDR2 FYEKMQ (reference sequence). The CDR3 coding sequence is TGTGCCAGCAGCCCAGAGTATTCGACAGTGAACACTGAAGCTTTCTTT. This codes for CASSPEYSTVNTEAFF.

The V gene is TRBV6-4, the J gene TRBJ1-1; 9 nucleotides match TRBD1. Unmatched junction bases numbered 4, after V lost 2 bases and J lost 9 bases. The germline gives CDR1 MRHNA, CDR2 SNTAGT. The CDR3 runs to 13 residues. In DNA form, the CDR3 reads TGTGCCAGCAGTGACCAGGACAGGGGTAAAGCTTTCTTT. Amino acid sequence: CASSDQDRGKAFF.

In this sample, this clonotype turned up a few times. The chain uses TRBV6-2 or TRBV6-3 and TRBJ1-1; D not resolved. Between the trimmed V and J ends, which lost 4 bases and 6 bases, there was a span of 12 bases. The CDR3 runs to 13 residues. CDR1 MNHEY and CDR2 SVGEGT come from the germline V gene. The DNA for the CDR3 is TGTGCCAGCAGTTCGCCGGTCGACCCTGAAGCTTTCTTT. Translated, it gives CASSSPVDPEAFF.

This clonotype was found many times. The CDR3 DNA sequence: TGTGCCACCAGCAAGGACAGAGTGAACACTGAAGCTTTCTTT. This codes for CATSKDRVNTEAFF. The chain joins TRBV15 to TRBJ1-1; D may be TRBD1 (6 bases). The ends were cut back, 4 bases at V and 0 bases at J, with 9 bases in the middle. Germline CDR1 and CDR2: LNHNV and YYDKDF (reference sequence). CDR3 length: 14 residues.

This clonotype was counted a few times. This chain joins TRBV9 and TRBJ2-6; TRBD1 might be the D (5 bases). With 2 bases removed from V and 0 bases from J, the gap between germline ends came to 9 bases. The length of the CDR3 is 16 residues. Per the germline V gene, CDR1 is SGDLS and CDR2 is YYNGEE. The CDR3 here is CASSVSGFSGANVLTF. The CDR3 coding sequence is TGTGCCAGCAGCGTCTCAGGGTTCTCTGGGGCCAACGTCCTGACTTTC.

Notes on this clonotype: With a much larger clone just one base away, this may be a read error. The CDR3 DNA is TGTGCCAGCAGTGGTGGGTCGGGACACTCAAAGGACTTC. It yields the protein CASSGGSGHSKDF. The V gene is TRBV6-1, the J gene TRBJ2-5; TRBD1 is a possible D gene (6 bases). There are 13 residues in the CDR3. Germline values: CDR1 MNHNS, CDR2 SASEGT.

The CDR3 loop reads CSVGKGTGIRPPLHGYTF. In DNA form, the CDR3 reads TGCAGCGTCGGGAAAGGGACAGGGATCCGACCGCCGTTGCACGGCTACACCTTC. The V gene is TRBV20-1, the J gene TRBJ1-2; 9 bases map to TRBD1. This CDR3 contains 18 residues. The V gene's germline CDR1 is DFQATT and CDR2 SNEGSKA (reference sequence).

This chain uses TRBV7-9 with TRBJ1-1; the D gene is possibly TRBD1 (6 bases). The germline V and J ends were trimmed by 5 bases and 6 bases, with 19 bases remaining between them. Germline values: CDR1 SEHNR, CDR2 FQNEAQ (reference sequence). The CDR3 consists of 15 residues. The CDR3 is CASSRTQGILAEAFF. The CDR3 DNA sequence: TGTGCCAGCAGCCGCACCCAGGGGATTCTTGCTGAAGCTTTCTTT.

This clonotype was counted only a few times. This chain links TRBV9 with TRBJ1-5; D call uncertain. CDR3 length equals 12 residues. Germline CDR1 SGDLS, CDR2 YYNGEE. Trimming cost V 7 bases and J 7 bases, with 12 bases left between them. The CDR3 coding sequence is TGTGCCAGCGGTTCCGGTGGCCAGCCCCAGCATTTT. It encodes CASGSGGQPQHF.

This clonotype has a handful of counts. CDR3: CASSGSYVTGELFF. DNA of the CDR3: TGTGCCAGCAGCGGCTCCTACGTGACCGGGGAGCTGTTTTTT. The chain recombines TRBV9 with TRBJ2-2; no clear D. CDR1 and CDR2 from the germline V gene are SGDLS and YYNGEE. The CDR3 has 14 residues. V was pared by 3 bases and J by 5 bases, with 11 bases between.

This clonotype was detected a few times. One base away lies a much larger clone, so this may be a sequencing read error. The rearrangement links TRBV24-1 to TRBJ1-1; D ambiguous. The CDR3 spans 14 residues. With 9 bases removed from V and 0 bases from J, the gap between germline ends came to 13 bases. Germline CDR1 and CDR2: KGHDR and SFDVKD. The CDR3 bases are TGTGCCACCTCTGATGTGGCTATGAACACTGAAGCTTTCTTT. Amino acids: CATSDVAMNTEAFF.

This clonotype was detected once. The chain combines TRBV9 with TRBJ2-5; D uncertain. Germline CDR1 and CDR2: SGDLS and YYNGEE. The CDR3 covers 13 residues. V was trimmed by 4 bases and J by 1 base, leaving 8 bases between them. The CDR3 protein is CASSQWSQETQYF. The CDR3 DNA is TGTGCCAGCAGCCAATGGAGCCAAGAGACCCAGTACTTC.

In this sample, this clonotype turned up many times. The rearrangement links TRBV6-2 or TRBV6-3 to TRBJ1-6, with 7 bases identical to TRBD1. V lost 0 bases to trimming and J lost 8 bases; unmatched junction nucleotides: 4. Germline V gene sequence: CDR1 MNHEY, CDR2 SVGEGT. The CDR3 extends over 15 amino acids. The CDR3 sequence is CASSYSGTEHSPLHF. The CDR3 DNA sequence: TGTGCCAGCAGTTACTCCGGGACAGAACATTCACCCCTCCACTTT.

This clonotype was found many times. The chain is built from TRBV7-2 and TRBJ1-1; D remains ambiguous. CDR3 size: 14 residues. Germline V gene lookup returns CDR1 SGHTA and CDR2 FQGNSA. Trimming stripped 3 bases from V and 0 bases from J, with 8 bases between. This CDR3 is CASSFGLMNTEAFF. The CDR3 coding sequence is TGTGCCAGCAGCTTTGGGCTGATGAACACTGAAGCTTTCTTT.

This clonotype has just a few counts. The V gene is TRBV19, the J gene TRBJ2-4; D gene ambiguous. Trimming pared 9 bases from V and 1 base from J, leaving 16 bases between. The length of the CDR3 is 15 residues. The V gene's germline CDR1 is LNHDA and CDR2 SQIVND (reference sequence). In nucleotides, the CDR3 is TGTGCCAGCGCATTAGGGATGGTCGCCAAAAACATTCAGTACTTC. This gives the protein CASALGMVAKNIQYF.

This clonotype appeared a single time. This sequence joins TRBV29-1 and TRBJ1-2, with 7 nucleotides matching TRBD1. Per germline, CDR1 SQVTM and CDR2 ANQGSEA. This CDR3 contains 13 residues. V trimming: 3 bases; J trimming: 5 bases; junction bases outside the gene matches: 6. The CDR3 region has the DNA TGCAGCGTTGATGTAGGGGGCTATTATGGCTACACCTTC. Its protein product is CSVDVGGYYGYTF.

V usage is TRBV5-1 and J usage is TRBJ2-5, with TRBD2 identical over 14 bases. With 4 bases clipped from V and 3 bases from J, the junction kept 2 bases outside the gene matches. The CDR3 runs 15 residues. The germline V gene encodes CDR1 SGHRS and CDR2 YFSETQ. Here the CDR3 DNA reads TGCGCCAGCAGCATGGGACTAGCGGGGGAAGAGACCCAGTACTTC. The encoded protein is CASSMGLAGEETQYF.

This clonotype showed up just a few times. V is TRBV24-1 and J is TRBJ2-5; D is undetermined. CDR1 and CDR2 from the germline V gene are KGHDR and SFDVKD. Trimming took 1 base from V and 3 from J, leaving 8 bases between them. The CDR3 totals 14 residues. Here the CDR3 DNA reads TGTGCCACCAGTGATTTCGGGCCAAAAGAGACCCAGTACTTC. Protein: CATSDFGPKETQYF.

This chain links TRBV29-1 with TRBJ2-2; TRBD2 agrees at 8 bases. The CDR3 is 13 amino acids. The germline CDR1 and CDR2 sequences are SQVTM and ANQGSEA. The V and J ends lost 6 bases and 6 bases, in that order; junction bases with no gene match: 6. Here the CDR3 DNA reads TGCAGCGTCTCCGAGCGGGAGTCCGGGGAGCTGTTTTTT. Its protein product is CSVSERESGELFF.

The chain couples TRBV29-1 to TRBJ1-2; D is perhaps TRBD1 (5 bases). CDR3 length equals 16 residues. Germline V gene data show CDR1 as SQVTM and CDR2 as ANQGSEA. V was trimmed by 3 bases and J by 4 bases, leaving 21 bases between them. The DNA for the CDR3 is TGCAGCGTTGAGGGGGTTTCGAATCCCTCTCCCTATGGCTACACCTTC. Translation: CSVEGVSNPSPYGYTF.